This entry is about one TCR beta chain. This receptor's antigen is unknown. No much larger clonotype is one base removed from it; base qualities were not supplied. The label giving this sample's treatment or condition can be read as: suppressive antiretroviral therapy. Cells were stimulated with a pool of overlapping HIV-1 Gag 15-mer peptides at about 0.96 ug per peptide per mL. Nonresponding CD40L-negative CD69-negative CD45RO-high memory CD4+ T cells were sorted as memory populations depleted of antigen-responding cells. HIV-1-infected adults in whom suppressive ART had been started during chronic infection were enrolled as participants. Participants had undetectable plasma HIV-1 RNA below 50 copies/mL for at least 4 years. To be included, participants needed a CD4+ T cell count above 400 cells/uL and a positive CMV serology. Before stimulation, PBMCs were isolated using density centrifugation and then depleted of CD8+ T cells. For about 20 hours, CD8-depleted PBMCs were stimulated with anti-CD28/CD49d costimulation, a CD40-blocking antibody, and enfuvirtide, which was added to prevent new infections. Cell sorting was performed on a Beckman Coulter MoFlo Legacy or XDP sorter, and dead cells were excluded with propidium iodide. For samples with more than one million cells, genomic DNA was extracted with the QIAamp DNA Mini Kit, and for all other samples the Quick-DNA Microprep Kit was used.

The immunoSEQ hsTCRB assay version 4 in survey mode was used to sequence TCRbeta repertoires from genomic DNA. Genomic DNA was diluted to about 9.4 ng/uL, using up to 1 ug per sample for TCRbeta sequencing. From the authors' description of their analysis: ImmunoSeq Analyzer 3.0 was used for analysis of TCRbeta data, and diversity was computed on productive nucleotide rearrangements. Using the Immunarch R package, lower-bound TCR diversity was estimated with the improved Chao index and clonality was estimated with the Gini coefficient. Different nucleotide rearrangements encoding the same CDR3beta amino acid sequence were counted as distinct clonotypes. Differential abundance analysis identified TCRbeta sequences significantly enriched in antigen-responding cells relative to anti-CD3/anti-CD28-activated cells. GLIPH2 clustered TCRs by predicted peptide-MHC specificity, both within individual participants and across merged participant data sets. TCRdb re-hosts the immuneACCESS table, in-frame sequences only. Its copies lack some clones; in the studies checked, an unresolved V gene accounts for under half of them, and the cause for the rest is not known. V and J calls and clone size follow that table, whereas D and trimming were derived from the DNA. For this sample there are 50,000 to 65,000 clones; over 60% appear just once. About 1.5% of the sample goes to the ten largest clones.

This entry belongs to a study of persistence of HIV-infected CD4 T cells (dated by TCRdb to the early 2020s). As for the study more broadly: CMV- and HIV-1 Gag-responding CD4+ T cells were isolated from ART-treated individuals so that antigen-driven clonal expansion of HIV-1-infected cells could be examined. The median time participants had been on suppressive ART was 8 years. Peripheral blood samples of up to roughly 200 mL were collected at multiple time points, except for a couple of participants, who underwent leukapheresis at a single time point. Proviral sequencing was used to assess clonality among infected cells, whereas TCRbeta sequencing gauged the clonality of all cells within each sorted population. The TCR cluster analysis across participants included roughly eight participants for CMV and roughly seven participants for Gag. General findings and caveats noted by the study authors: Few individuals were included in the study, and only a limited range of antigens was tested. Antigen-responding cells were enriched for expanded CDR3beta sequences that were degenerate, which suggests that CD4+ responses to CMV and Gag underwent convergent selection. TCRbeta richness in CMV- and Gag-responding cells was significantly lower than in anti-CD3/anti-CD28-responding cells; CMV-responding cells had higher oligoclonality than CD3/CD28-stimulated and Gag-responding cells. Bulk TCR analyses could not be restricted to the rare CMV-responding cells that actually carried HIV-1 proviruses. TCR oligoclonality correlated with proviral oligoclonality within the same sorted populations.

The CDR3 spans 14 residues, from the cysteine through the phenylalanine. The sequence is cut down to CDR3 DNA, 42 bases in frame from base 1. The germline V gene gives CDR1 as MDHEN and CDR2 as SYDVKM. V loses 2 bases, J loses 4 bases, and the germline ends lie 6 bases apart. The sample here was CD4+ T cells sorted from PBMCs after approximately 19-hour stimulation, taken from a patient who received antiretroviral therapy. What the cell subset or site label conveys for this sample: CD40L-CD69- CD45RO-high memory CD4 T cells not responding to Gag peptides. The V gene is TRBV28 and the J gene is TRBJ1-6; TRBD1 might be the D gene, on 5 matching bases. This receptor was identified in an adult man with HIV who was CMV-seropositive. CDR3 sequence: CASSLRQYNSPLHF. The bases read TGTGCCAGCAGTTTACGACAGTATAATTCACCCCTCCACTTT.